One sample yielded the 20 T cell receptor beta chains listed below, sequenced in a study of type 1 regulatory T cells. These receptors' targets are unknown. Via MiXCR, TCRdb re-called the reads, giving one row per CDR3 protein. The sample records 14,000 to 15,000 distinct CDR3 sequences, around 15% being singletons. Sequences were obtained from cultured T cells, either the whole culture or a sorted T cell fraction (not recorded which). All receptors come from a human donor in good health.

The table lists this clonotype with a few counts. The CDR3 DNA reads as TGTGCCAGCAGCCTGCTTTCGGCAAACTCCTACGAGCAGTACTTC. Residues: CASSLLSANSYEQYF. V gene TRBV6-6 combines with J gene TRBJ2-7; D uncertain. CDR3 length: 15 residues. V was shortened by 6 bases and J by 0 bases, with 15 bases between the two germline ends. Per germline, CDR1 MNHNY and CDR2 SVGAGI (reference sequence).

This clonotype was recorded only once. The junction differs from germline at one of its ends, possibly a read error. The CDR3 DNA reads as TGTGCCAGCCCACCGCAACGGACAGGGGCCAATCAGCCCCAGCATTTT. This sequence encodes CASPPQRTGANQPQHF. The rearrangement uses TRBV18 and TRBJ1-5; 9 bases line up with TRBD1. This CDR3 is built from 16 residues. The germline V gene encodes CDR1 KGHSH and CDR2 LQKENI.

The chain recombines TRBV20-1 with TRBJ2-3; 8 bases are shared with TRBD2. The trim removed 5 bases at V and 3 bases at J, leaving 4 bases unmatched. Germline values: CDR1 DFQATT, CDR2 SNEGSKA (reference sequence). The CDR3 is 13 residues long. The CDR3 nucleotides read TGCAGTGCTCCCCTAGCGGGTACAGATACGCAGTATTTT. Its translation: CSAPLAGTDTQYF.

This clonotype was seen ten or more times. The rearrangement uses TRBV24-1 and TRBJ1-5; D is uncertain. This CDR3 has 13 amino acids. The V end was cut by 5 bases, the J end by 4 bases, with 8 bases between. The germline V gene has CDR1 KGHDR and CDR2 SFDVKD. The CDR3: CATSADGNQPQHF. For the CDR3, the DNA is TGTGCCACCAGTGCTGACGGGAATCAGCCCCAGCATTTT.

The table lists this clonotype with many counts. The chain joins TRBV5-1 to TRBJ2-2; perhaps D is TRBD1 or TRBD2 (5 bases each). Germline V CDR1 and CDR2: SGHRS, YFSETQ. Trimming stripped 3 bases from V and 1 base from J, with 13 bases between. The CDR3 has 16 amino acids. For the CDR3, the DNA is TGCGCCAGCAGCTCAACCGGGACGGTGAACACCGGGGAGCTGTTTTTT. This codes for CASSSTGTVNTGELFF.

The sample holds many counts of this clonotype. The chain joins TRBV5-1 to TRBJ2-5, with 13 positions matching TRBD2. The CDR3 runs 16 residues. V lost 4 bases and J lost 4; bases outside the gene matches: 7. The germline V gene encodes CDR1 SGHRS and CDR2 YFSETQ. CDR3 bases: TGCGCCAGCAGCCTTGGACTAGCGGGAGTAGGAGAGACCCAGTACTTC. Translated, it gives CASSLGLAGVGETQYF.

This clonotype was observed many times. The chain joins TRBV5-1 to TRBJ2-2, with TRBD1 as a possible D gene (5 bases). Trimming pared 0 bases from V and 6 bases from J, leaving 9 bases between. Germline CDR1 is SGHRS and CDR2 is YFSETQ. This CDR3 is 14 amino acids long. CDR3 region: CASSLGQPPGELFF. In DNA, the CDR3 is TGCGCCAGCAGCTTGGGACAGCCCCCCGGGGAGCTGTTTTTT.

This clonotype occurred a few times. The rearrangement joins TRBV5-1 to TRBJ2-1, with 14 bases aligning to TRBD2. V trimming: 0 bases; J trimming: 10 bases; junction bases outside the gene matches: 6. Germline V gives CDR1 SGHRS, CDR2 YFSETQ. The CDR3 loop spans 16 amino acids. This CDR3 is CASSLGLAGGPLEQFF. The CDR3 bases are TGCGCCAGCAGCTTGGGACTAGCGGGAGGGCCTTTGGAGCAGTTCTTC.

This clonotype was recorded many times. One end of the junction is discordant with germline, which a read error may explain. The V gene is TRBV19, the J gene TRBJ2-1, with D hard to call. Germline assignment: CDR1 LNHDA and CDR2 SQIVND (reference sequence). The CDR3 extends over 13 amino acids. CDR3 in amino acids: CASSIEGVALRIF. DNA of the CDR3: TGTGCCAGTAGTATAGAAGGTGTGGCCCTGAGGATCTTC.

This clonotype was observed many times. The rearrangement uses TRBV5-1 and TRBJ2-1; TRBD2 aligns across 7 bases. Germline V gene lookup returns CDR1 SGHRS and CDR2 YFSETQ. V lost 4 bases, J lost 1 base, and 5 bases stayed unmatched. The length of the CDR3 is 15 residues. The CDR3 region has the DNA TGCGCCAGCAGCGTGGGGCGGGGGTCCTACAATGAGCAGTTCTTC. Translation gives CASSVGRGSYNEQFF.

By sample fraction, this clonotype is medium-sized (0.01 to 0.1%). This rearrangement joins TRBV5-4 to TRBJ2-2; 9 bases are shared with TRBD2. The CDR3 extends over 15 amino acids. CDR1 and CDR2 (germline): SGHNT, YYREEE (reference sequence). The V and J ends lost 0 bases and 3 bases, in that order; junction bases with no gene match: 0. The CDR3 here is CASSLGLADTGELFF. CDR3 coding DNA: TGTGCCAGCAGCTTGGGACTAGCGGACACCGGGGAGCTGTTTTTT. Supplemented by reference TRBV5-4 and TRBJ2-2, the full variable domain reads ETGVTQSPTHLIKTRGQQVTLRCSSQSGHNTVSWYQQALGQGPQFIFQYYREEENGRGNFPPRFSGLQFPNYSSELNVNALELDDSALYLCASSLGLADTGELFFGEGSRLTVL.

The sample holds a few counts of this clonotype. CDR3 DNA: TGTGCCAGCACCAACGACAGAAGTTATCAGCCCCAGCATTTT. This translates into CASTNDRSYQPQHF. The rearrangement links TRBV6-2 or TRBV6-3 to TRBJ1-5; D may be TRBD1 (5 bases). V dropped 7 bases and J dropped 5 bases, with 15 bases sitting between them. Per the germline V gene, CDR1 is MNHEY and CDR2 is SVGEGT. CDR3 length equals 14 residues.

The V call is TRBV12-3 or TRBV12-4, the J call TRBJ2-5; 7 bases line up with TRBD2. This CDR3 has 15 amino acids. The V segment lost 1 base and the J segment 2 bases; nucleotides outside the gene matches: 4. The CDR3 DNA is TGTGCCAGCAGTTTAGGGTCTAGCGGTCAAGAGACCCAGTACTTC. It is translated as CASSLGSSGQETQYF.

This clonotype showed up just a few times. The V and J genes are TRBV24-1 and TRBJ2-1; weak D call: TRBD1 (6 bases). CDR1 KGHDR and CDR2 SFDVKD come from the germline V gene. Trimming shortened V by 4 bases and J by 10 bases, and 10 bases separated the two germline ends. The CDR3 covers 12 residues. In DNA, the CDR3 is TGTGCCACCAGTGACTCCGGGACAGAGCAGTTCTTC. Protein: CATSDSGTEQFF.

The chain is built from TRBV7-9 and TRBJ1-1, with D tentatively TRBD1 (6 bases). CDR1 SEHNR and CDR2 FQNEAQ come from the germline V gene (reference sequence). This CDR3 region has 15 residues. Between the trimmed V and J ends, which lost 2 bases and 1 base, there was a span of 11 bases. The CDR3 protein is CASSLWGRGNTEAFF. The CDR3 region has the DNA TGTGCCAGCAGCTTATGGGGCAGGGGGAACACTGAAGCTTTCTTT.

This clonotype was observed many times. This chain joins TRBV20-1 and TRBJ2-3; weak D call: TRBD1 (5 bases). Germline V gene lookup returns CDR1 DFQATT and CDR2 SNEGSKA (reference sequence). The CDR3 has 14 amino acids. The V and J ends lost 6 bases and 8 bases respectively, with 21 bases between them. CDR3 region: CSAKTGLGLGTQYF. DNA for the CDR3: TGCAGTGCAAAGACGGGCTTGGGGCTAGGTACGCAGTATTTT.

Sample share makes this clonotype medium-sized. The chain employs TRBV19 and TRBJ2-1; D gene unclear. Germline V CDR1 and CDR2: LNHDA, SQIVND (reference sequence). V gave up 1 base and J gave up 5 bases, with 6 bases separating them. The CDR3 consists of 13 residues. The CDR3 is CASSIGSNNEQFF. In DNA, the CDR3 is TGTGCCAGTAGTATAGGCAGTAACAATGAGCAGTTCTTC.

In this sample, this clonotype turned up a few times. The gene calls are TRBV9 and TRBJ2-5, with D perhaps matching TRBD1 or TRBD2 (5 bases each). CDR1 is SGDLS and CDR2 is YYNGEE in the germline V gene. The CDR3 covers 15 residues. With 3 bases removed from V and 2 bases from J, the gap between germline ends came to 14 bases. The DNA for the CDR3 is TGTGCCAGCAGCGCGAGGGGAGAAAGACAAGAGACCCAGTACTTC. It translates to CASSARGERQETQYF.

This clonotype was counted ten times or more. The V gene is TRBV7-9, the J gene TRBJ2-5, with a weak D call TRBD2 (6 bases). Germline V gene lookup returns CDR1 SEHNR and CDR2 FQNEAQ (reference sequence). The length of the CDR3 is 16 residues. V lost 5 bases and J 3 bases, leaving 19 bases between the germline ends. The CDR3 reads CASSPTPGRREETQYF. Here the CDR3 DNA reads TGTGCCAGCAGCCCAACCCCAGGGAGGAGGGAAGAGACCCAGTACTTC.

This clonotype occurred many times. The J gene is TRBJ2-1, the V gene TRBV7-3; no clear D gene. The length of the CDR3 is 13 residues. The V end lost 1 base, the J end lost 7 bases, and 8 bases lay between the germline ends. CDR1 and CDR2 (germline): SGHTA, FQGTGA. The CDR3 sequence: CASSLRKANEQFF. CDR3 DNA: TGTGCCAGCAGCTTAAGAAAAGCTAATGAGCAGTTCTTC.